This TCR beta chain was identified in a study of early T cells in non-severe SARS-CoV-2 infection. Whole-study context: Sequenced material consisted of bulk RNA (from unsorted whole blood), and chains were unpaired.

A word on this clonotype: The antigen is unknown.

Study-level points and caveats: In VDJdb matching, anti-spike CD8 responses were favored while private and CD4 specificities went missing.

The junction had 5 bases not matched to a gene; V was cut back by 1 base and J by 5 bases. The CDR3 is made up of 15 amino acids. Germline loops: CDR1 KGHSH, CDR2 LQKENI. Unique molecular identifier tags were affixed to discrete cDNA molecules. TCRdb re-analysed the 5' RACE reads in MiXCR, keeping a single row per CDR3 protein. This sample yields approximately 81,000 distinct CDR3 sequences, of which about 14% are seen a single time; 3% belongs to the top ten. Material for sequencing was whole blood. This receptor was taken from an adult who was a healthcare worker with PCR-confirmed SARS-CoV-2 infection or an uninfected control (not recorded which). The V gene is TRBV18, the J gene TRBJ2-1; 7 nucleotides agree with TRBD2. This CDR3 reads CASSPLSGRNNEQFF. In DNA form, the CDR3 reads TGTGCCAGCTCACCACTTAGCGGGCGAAACAATGAGCAGTTCTTC. The full variable domain, completed using reference TRBV18 and TRBJ2-1, is NAGVMQNPRHLVRRRGQEARLRCSPMKGHSHVYWYRQLPEEGLKFMVYLQKENIIDESGMPKERFSAEFPKEGPSILRIQQVVRGDSAAYFCASSPLSGRNNEQFFGPGTRLTVL.